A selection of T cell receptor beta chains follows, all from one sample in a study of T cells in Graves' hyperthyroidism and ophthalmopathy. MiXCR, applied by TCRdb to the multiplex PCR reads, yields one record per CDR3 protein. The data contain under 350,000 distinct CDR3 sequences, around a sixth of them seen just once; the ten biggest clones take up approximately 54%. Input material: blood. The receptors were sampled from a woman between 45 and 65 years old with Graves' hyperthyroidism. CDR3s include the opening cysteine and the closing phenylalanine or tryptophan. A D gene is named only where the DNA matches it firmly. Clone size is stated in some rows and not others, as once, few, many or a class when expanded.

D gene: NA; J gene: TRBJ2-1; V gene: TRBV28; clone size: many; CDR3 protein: CASSSDIRMQFF; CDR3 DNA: TGTGCCAGCAGTTCTGACATCAGGATGCAGTTCTTC
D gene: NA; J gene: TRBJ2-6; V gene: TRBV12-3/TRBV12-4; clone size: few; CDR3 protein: CASSLEIGANVLTF; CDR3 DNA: TGTGCCAGCAGTTTAGAGATAGGGGCCAACGTCCTGACTTTC
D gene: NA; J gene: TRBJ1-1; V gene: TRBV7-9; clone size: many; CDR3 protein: CATRSTMNTEAFF; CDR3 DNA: TGTGCTACCCGGTCGACTATGAACACTGAAGCTTTCTTT
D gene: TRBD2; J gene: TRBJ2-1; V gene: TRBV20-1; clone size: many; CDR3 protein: CSASTSGRGNEQFF; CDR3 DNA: TGCAGTGCTTCGACTAGCGGGAGAGGAAATGAGCAGTTCTTC
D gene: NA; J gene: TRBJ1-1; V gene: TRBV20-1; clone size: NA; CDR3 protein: CSGGREAFF; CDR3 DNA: TGCAGTGGAGGCCGTGAAGCTTTCTTT
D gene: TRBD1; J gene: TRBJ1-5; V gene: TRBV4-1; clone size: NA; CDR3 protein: CASSGTGSQPQHF; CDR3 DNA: TGCGCCAGCAGCGGGACAGGGAGTCAGCCCCAGCATTTT
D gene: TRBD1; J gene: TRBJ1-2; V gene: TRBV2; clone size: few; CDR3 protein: CASRKTGGLVYGYTF; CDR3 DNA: TGTGCCAGCAGAAAAACAGGGGGCTTGGTTTATGGCTACACCTTC
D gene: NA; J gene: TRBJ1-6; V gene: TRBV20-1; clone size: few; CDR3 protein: CSARDPRRQLRDSPLHF; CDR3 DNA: TGCAGTGCTAGAGATCCCCGGAGACAGTTGAGGGATTCACCCCTCCACTTT
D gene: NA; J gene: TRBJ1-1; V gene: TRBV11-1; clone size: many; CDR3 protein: CASAIGQPNTEAFF; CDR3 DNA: TGTGCCAGCGCTATAGGACAGCCAAACACTGAAGCTTTCTTT
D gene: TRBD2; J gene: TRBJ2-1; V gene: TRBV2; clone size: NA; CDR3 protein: CASRGLAENEQFF; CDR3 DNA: TGTGCCAGCAGAGGACTAGCGGAAAATGAGCAGTTCTTC
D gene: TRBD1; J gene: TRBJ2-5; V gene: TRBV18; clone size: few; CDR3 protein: CASSPADRGETQYF; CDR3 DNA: TGTGCCAGCTCACCGGCCGACAGGGGTGAGACCCAGTACTTC
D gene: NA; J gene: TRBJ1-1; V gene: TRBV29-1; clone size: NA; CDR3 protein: CSVRRYTEAFF; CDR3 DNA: TGCAGCGTCCGTAGGTACACTGAAGCTTTCTTT
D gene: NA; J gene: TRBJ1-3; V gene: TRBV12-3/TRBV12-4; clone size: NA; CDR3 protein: CASSLTYSGNTIYF; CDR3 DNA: TGTGCCAGCAGTTTGACCTACTCTGGAAACACCATATATTTT
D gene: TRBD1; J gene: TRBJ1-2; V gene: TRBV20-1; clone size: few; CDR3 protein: CSAPRGQGLGGYTF; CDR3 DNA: TGCAGTGCCCCTAGGGGACAGGGGCTCGGGGGCTACACCTTC
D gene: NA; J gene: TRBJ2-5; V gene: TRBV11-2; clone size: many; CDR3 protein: CASSSRDSQETQYF; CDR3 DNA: TGTGCCAGCAGCTCACGGGACTCCCAAGAGACCCAGTACTTC
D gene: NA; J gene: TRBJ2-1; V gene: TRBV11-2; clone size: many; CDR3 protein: CASSSGDGASYNEQFF; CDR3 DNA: TGTGCCAGCAGCTCGGGAGACGGTGCCTCCTACAATGAGCAGTTCTTC
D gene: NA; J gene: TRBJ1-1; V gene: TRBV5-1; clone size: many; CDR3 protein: CASSPGGQPIEAFF; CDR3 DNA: TGCGCCAGCAGCCCTGGGGGCCAGCCCATTGAAGCTTTCTTT
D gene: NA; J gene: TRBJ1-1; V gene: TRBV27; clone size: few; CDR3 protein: CASSPRGVGRNTEAFF; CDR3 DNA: TGTGCCAGCAGCCCAAGAGGAGTGGGGCGCAACACTGAAGCTTTCTTT
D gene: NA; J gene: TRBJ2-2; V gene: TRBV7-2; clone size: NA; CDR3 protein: CASSPGLPRTGELFF; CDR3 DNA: TGTGCCAGCAGCCCCGGACTCCCCCGCACCGGGGAGCTGTTTTTT
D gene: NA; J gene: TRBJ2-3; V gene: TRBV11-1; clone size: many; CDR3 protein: CASSLMHSSASTDTQYF; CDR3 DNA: TGTGCCAGCAGCCTCATGCACTCTAGCGCTAGCACAGATACGCAGTATTTT
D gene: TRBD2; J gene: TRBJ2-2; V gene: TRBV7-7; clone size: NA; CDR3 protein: CASSFLAGEYTGELFF; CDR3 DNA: TGTGCTAGCAGCTTTTTGGCGGGGGAGTACACCGGGGAGCTGTTTTTT
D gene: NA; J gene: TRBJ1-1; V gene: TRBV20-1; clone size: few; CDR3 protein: CSARAEDAEAFF; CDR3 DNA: TGCAGTGCTAGAGCCGAGGATGCTGAAGCTTTCTTT
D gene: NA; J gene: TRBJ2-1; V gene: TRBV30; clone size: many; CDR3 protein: CAWSLRDPNEQFF; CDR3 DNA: TGTGCCTGGAGTTTACGGGACCCCAATGAGCAGTTCTTC
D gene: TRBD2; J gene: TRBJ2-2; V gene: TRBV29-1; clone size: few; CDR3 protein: CSVELPGGTGELFF; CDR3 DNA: TGCAGCGTTGAACTACCGGGGGGGACCGGGGAGCTGTTTTTT
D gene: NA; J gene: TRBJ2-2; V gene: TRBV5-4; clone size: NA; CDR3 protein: CASSWGRGLATGELFF; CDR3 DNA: TGTGCCAGCAGCTGGGGGCGCGGGTTGGCCACCGGGGAGCTGTTTTTT